This TCR beta chain comes out of a study of CD8 T cells in ankylosing spondylitis. Overall study results and limits: Past studies reported some motif variants in reactive arthritis synovial fluid and blood. There was reportedly significant enrichment of clones that were disease-linked in matched ankylosing spondylitis synovial fluid. Within peripheral blood, clones linked to disease were CD8+ and relatively rare. Apparently characteristic of ankylosing spondylitis blood was a TCR beta motif (roughly 8 highly homologous variants).

The CDR3 consists of 12 residues. Germline V gene sequence: CDR1 SQVTM, CDR2 ANQGSEA. Trimming stripped 1 base from V and 11 bases from J, with 14 bases between. Many counts were recorded for this clonotype. Its antigen is currently unknown. As the method for making TCR beta libraries, quantitative 5'-RACE with molecular barcodes was used. TCRdb itself ran the 5' RACE reads through MiXCR, one entry per CDR3 protein. The table has hundreds of thousands of distinct CDR3 sequences, around 11% seen once. The receptor was derived from a male donor with ankylosing spondylitis. Sequencing was done on a sample of blood, either unsorted or a sorted T cell fraction (not recorded which). The rearrangement uses TRBV29-1 and TRBJ1-1; D ambiguous. The CDR3 DNA reads TGCAGCGTTGAAGTGGGAAGGGAACCTGCTTTCTTT. This translates into CSVEVGREPAFF.